This passage covers 13 T cell receptor beta chains from one sample sequenced in a study of T cells in Graves' hyperthyroidism and ophthalmopathy. RNA transcripts served as the template for amplifying TCR beta CDR3 regions. An initial round of RT-PCR targeting the TCR CDR3 relied on the HTBI primer set. MiXCR, run by TCRdb on the multiplex PCR reads, gives a single entry per CDR3 protein. The table records approximately 530,000 distinct CDR3 sequences, just under 20% of them present only once. The specimen sequenced was blood. The receptors here all came from a man between 35 and 55 years old with Graves' ophthalmopathy.

The J gene is TRBJ1-6, the V gene TRBV12-3 or TRBV12-4, with D possibly TRBD1 on 5 matching bases. This CDR3 contains 15 residues. V shed 5 bases and J shed 4 bases, with 12 bases lying between them. CDR3 region: CASSPWGEYNSPLHF. CDR3 in DNA: TGTGCCAGCAGTCCCTGGGGGGAATATAATTCACCCCTCCACTTT.

V is TRBV7-6 and J is TRBJ2-2; no clear D gene. V was trimmed by 1 base and J by 6 bases, leaving 9 bases between them. There are 14 residues in the CDR3. In germline, CDR1 is SGHVS, CDR2 FNYEAQ. The CDR3 sequence is CASSLDYPPGELFF. DNA for the CDR3: TGTGCCAGCAGCTTAGACTACCCTCCCGGGGAGCTGTTTTTT.

At least ten counts were recorded for this clonotype. The chain links TRBV7-9 to TRBJ1-1; the D gene is possibly TRBD1 (6 bases). Trimming removed 1 base at V and 8 bases at J, with 14 bases between. Germline values: CDR1 SEHNR, CDR2 FQNEAQ (reference sequence). There are 14 residues in the CDR3. CDR3 in DNA: TGTGCCAGCAGCTTAGAAGGACAGTCCGGGGAAGCTTTCTTT. Amino acid sequence: CASSLEGQSGEAFF.

CDR3 region: CASNVGYEQYF. DNA for the CDR3: TGTGCCAGCAACGTAGGCTACGAGCAGTACTTC. The genes are TRBV6-1 and TRBJ2-7, with D uncertain. Trimming removed 7 bases from V and 3 bases from J, with 7 bases in between. There are 11 residues in the CDR3. Per the germline V gene, CDR1 is MNHNS and CDR2 is SASEGT.

In this sample, this clonotype turned up many times. The chain combines TRBV11-3 with TRBJ2-1; the match to TRBD2 covers 10 bases. CDR1 and CDR2 (germline): SGHNT, YENEEA. Losses at the gene ends were 5 bases for V and 6 bases for J; bases not matched to a gene: 10. The CDR3 has 16 amino acids. The CDR3 nucleotides are TGTGCCAGCAGCCTAAAGGGGCTAGCGGGAGCCAATGAGCAGTTCTTC. It specifies CASSLKGLAGANEQFF. Full variable domain (remainder filled in from reference TRBV11-3 and TRBJ2-1): EAGVVQSPRYKIIEKKQPVAFWCNPISGHNTLYWYLQNLGQGPELLIRYENEEAVDDSQLPKDRFSAERLKGVDSTLKIQPAELGDSAVYLCASSLKGLAGANEQFFGPGTRLTVL.

This clonotype was seen a handful of times. The chain couples TRBV6-1 to TRBJ2-5; tentatively, D is TRBD1 (6 bases). In germline, CDR1 is MNHNS, CDR2 SASEGT. The CDR3 runs 13 residues. V lost 6 bases, J lost 3 bases, and 11 bases lay in between. The CDR3 coding sequence is TGTGCCAGCAGAGGACAGTCGAAAGAGACCCAGTACTTC. This translates into CASRGQSKETQYF.

The CDR3 spells CASSPIYRDTIYF. For the CDR3, the DNA is TGTGCCAGCAGTCCGATCTACAGAGACACCATATATTTT. The chain uses TRBV6-1 and TRBJ1-3; the D is unclear. This CDR3 comprises 13 residues. V shed 5 bases and J shed 8 bases, with 13 bases lying between them. Per germline, CDR1 MNHNS and CDR2 SASEGT.

The chain carries TRBV12-5 and TRBJ1-2, with 10 bases matching TRBD1. Looked up from germline, CDR1 is LGHNT and CDR2 is FRNRAP. V was clipped by 6 bases and J by 8 bases; unmatched bases: 12. The CDR3 consists of 15 residues. CDR3 region: CASGSGTGAFGGYTF. The CDR3 region has the DNA TGTGCTAGTGGATCCGGGACAGGGGCCTTCGGAGGCTACACCTTC.

Only a few counts were recorded for this clonotype. V and J are TRBV6-4 and TRBJ2-2, with 8 bases that match TRBD2. CDR1 is MRHNA and CDR2 is SNTAGT in the germline V gene. The CDR3 is 14 residues long. Trimming took 8 bases from V and 4 from J; bases not matched to a gene: 6. CDR3 sequence reads: CASQTAGGTGELFF. Written as DNA, the CDR3 is TGTGCCAGCCAGACTGCGGGGGGCACCGGGGAGCTGTTTTTT.

The chain has TRBV7-8 and TRBJ1-5; D possibly corresponds to TRBD1 (6 bases). This CDR3 contains 14 residues. Trimming shortened V by 3 bases and J by 3 bases, and 9 bases separated the two germline ends. Germline CDR1 and CDR2: SGHVS and FQNEAQ. The DNA for the CDR3 is TGTGCCAGCAGCTTCGGACAGATCAATCAGCCCCAGCATTTT. It specifies CASSFGQINQPQHF.

This clonotype came up many times. The chain combines TRBV20-1 with TRBJ1-1, with D possibly matching TRBD1 (5 bases). The CDR3 spans 13 residues. Germline CDR1 reads DFQATT; CDR2 reads SNEGSKA (reference sequence). Trimming stripped 5 bases from V and 2 bases from J, with 12 bases between. This CDR3 is CSAGAGGNTEAFF. CDR3 nucleotides: TGCAGTGCTGGGGCGGGTGGTAACACTGAAGCTTTCTTT.

This sequence joins TRBV7-3 and TRBJ2-7; D is unresolved. The CDR3 is 14 amino acids. Deletions cut 5 bases from V and 0 bases from J, with 11 bases between. Germline V gives CDR1 SGHTA, CDR2 FQGTGA. The CDR3 DNA reads as TGTGCCAGCAGCCCCAGGTTGAACTCCTACGAGCAGTACTTC. As protein: CASSPRLNSYEQYF. Based on the CDR3 plus reference TRBV7-3 and TRBJ2-7, the full variable domain is GAGVSQTPSNKVTEKGKYVELRCDPISGHTALYWYRQSLGQGPEFLIYFQGTGAADDSGLPNDRFFAVRPEGSVSTLKIQRTERGDSAVYLCASSPRLNSYEQYFGPGTRLTVT.

This clonotype was counted between two and nine times. The chain joins TRBV11-2 to TRBJ1-6, with D possibly being TRBD1 (5 bases). Germline V gene data show CDR1 as SGHAT and CDR2 as FQNNGV. The CDR3 runs 13 residues. Trimming removed 11 bases at V and 10 bases at J, with 18 bases between. DNA for the CDR3: TGTGCCTCAGGGCGCCAGGTTGACTCACCCCTCCACTTT. It yields the protein CASGRQVDSPLHF.